This T cell receptor beta chain was recovered during a study of blood T cells in healthy people across ages. Study-wide background: About one barcoded beta molecule per two T cells came from capture by template switching.

Study-wide points: A roughly linear fall in TCR beta diversity per million T cells was seen with increasing age. Percentage of naive T cells showed a strong correlation with TCR beta diversity.

Isolation yielded PBMCs, at least 7 million per sample, in every case. A sample-barcoded 5' primer and a J-beta primer mix were used in a second PCR of about 6 to 11 cycles. From the 5' RACE reads, TCRdb called clonotypes with MiXCR, one entry per CDR3 protein. This sample has 800,000 or so distinct CDR3 sequences, with about 47% found just once. Germline loops: CDR1 SGDLS, CDR2 YYNGEE. V was cut by 2 bases and J by 0 bases, with 4 bases left in between. CDR3 size: 13 residues. This clonotype has at least ten counts. Its antigen remains unknown. The sequencing sample was made of blood. V usage is TRBV9 and J usage is TRBJ2-3, with D uncertain. The sequence derives from a man of 80 years or more in good health. Here the CDR3 reads CASSVVSTDTQYF. In nucleotides, the CDR3 is TGTGCCAGCAGCGTTGTCAGCACAGATACGCAGTATTTT. Using reference TRBV9 and TRBJ2-3 for the parts outside the CDR3, the full variable domain is DSGVTQTPKHLITATGQRVTLRCSPRSGDLSVYWYQQSLDQGLQFLIQYYNGEERAKGNILERFSAQQFPDLHSELNLSSLELGDSALYFCASSVVSTDTQYFGPGTRLTVL.